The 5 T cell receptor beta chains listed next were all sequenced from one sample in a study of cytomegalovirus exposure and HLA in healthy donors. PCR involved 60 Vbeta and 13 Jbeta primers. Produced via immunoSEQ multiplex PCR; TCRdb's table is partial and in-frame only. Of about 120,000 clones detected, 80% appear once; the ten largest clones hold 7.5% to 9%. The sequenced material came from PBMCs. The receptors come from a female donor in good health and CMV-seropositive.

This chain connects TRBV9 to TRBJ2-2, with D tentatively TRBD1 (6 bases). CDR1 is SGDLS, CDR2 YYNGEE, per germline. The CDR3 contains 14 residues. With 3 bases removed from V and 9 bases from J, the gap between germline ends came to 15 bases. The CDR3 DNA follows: TGTGCCAGCAGCGAAGGGTTCGGGGACAGGGAGCTGTTTTTT. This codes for CASSEGFGDRELFF.

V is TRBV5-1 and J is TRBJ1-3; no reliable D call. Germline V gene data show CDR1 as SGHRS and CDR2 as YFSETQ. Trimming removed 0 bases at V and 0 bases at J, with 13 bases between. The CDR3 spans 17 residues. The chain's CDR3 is CASSLEPRQDSGNTIYF. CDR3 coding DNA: TGCGCCAGCAGCTTGGAGCCAAGACAAGACTCTGGAAACACCATATATTTT. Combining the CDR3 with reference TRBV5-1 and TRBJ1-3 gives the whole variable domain KAGVTQTPRYLIKTRGQQVTLSCSPISGHRSVSWYQQTPGQGLQFLFEYFSETQRNKGNFPGRFSGRQFSNSRSEMNVSTLELGDSALYLCASSLEPRQDSGNTIYFGEGSWLTVV.

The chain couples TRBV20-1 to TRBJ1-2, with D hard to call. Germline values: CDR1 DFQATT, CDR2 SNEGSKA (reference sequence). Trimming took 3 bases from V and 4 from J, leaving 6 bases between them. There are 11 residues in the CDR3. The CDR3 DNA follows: TGCAGTGCTAGGGGCTTCTATGGCTACACCTTC. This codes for CSARGFYGYTF.

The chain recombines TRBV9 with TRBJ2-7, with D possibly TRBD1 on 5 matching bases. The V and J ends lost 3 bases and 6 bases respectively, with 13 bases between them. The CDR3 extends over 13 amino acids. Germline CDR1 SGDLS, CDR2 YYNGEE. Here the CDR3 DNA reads TGTGCCAGCAGCGCGAACAGGTTTGGCGAGCAGTACTTC. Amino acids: CASSANRFGEQYF.

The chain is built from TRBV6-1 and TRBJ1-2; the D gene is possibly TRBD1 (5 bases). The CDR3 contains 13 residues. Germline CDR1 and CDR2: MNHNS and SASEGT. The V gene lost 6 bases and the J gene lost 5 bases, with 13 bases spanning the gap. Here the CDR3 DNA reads TGTGCCAGCAGCAGGGTAAGCGGGTATGGCTACACCTTC. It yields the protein CASSRVSGYGYTF.